This T cell receptor beta chain appears in the sequencing data of a study of vaccination and CD4 T cells after COVID-19. This clonotype was counted only a few times. Its antigen is unidentified. Sequencing of DNA taken from cultured CD4+ T cells relied on the Oncomine TCR Beta short-read assay. TCRdb recomputed calls from the PCR reads with MiXCR, one row per CDR3 protein. The sample carries approximately 19,000 distinct CDR3 sequences, 40% to 45% recorded once. Unmatched junction bases numbered 5, after V lost 0 bases and J lost 13 bases. The length of the CDR3 is 12 residues. Germline lookup yields CDR1 DFQATT and CDR2 SNEGSKA (reference sequence). Treatment indicated: approximately nine-day PBMC culture with coronavirus spike peptide pools or control peptides (ViraFEST assay).

This chain connects TRBV20-1 to TRBJ1-4; TRBD1 matches at 7 bases. The receptor comes from a human donor who had recovered from COVID-19. The sequenced sample consisted of CD4+ T cells from blood, cultured in vitro. For the CDR3, the DNA is TGCAGTGCTAGAGATAACACAGGGGCACTGTTTTTT. Translated, it gives CSARDNTGALFF.